Listed below are T cell receptor beta chains from one sample, sequenced in a study of T cell repertoires in aging, cancer and after chemotherapy. TCRdb passed the multiplex PCR reads through MiXCR, listing each CDR3 protein once. The sample has approximately 6,100 distinct CDR3 sequences, roughly 25% seen once; the top ten hold approximately 9.4%. The specimen sequenced was blood. These TCRs come from a human donor in good health. Each CDR3 is given with its conserved first and last residue. A D gene is named only where the DNA matches it firmly. For some rows the clone size is stated as once, few or many, or as a class when expanded; others skip it.

D gene,J gene,V gene,clone size,CDR3 DNA,CDR3 protein
NA,TRBJ2-3,TRBV20-1,few,TGCAGTGCTGACCTACTAGGGACTTCCACAGATACGCAGTATTTT,CSADLLGTSTDTQYF
TRBD2,TRBJ2-1,TRBV12-3/TRBV12-4,NA,TGTGCCAGCACGGCGGGGGGCGGGGATGAGCGGTTCTTC,CASTAGGGDERFF
TRBD1,TRBJ1-2,TRBV27,medium-sized,TGTGCCAGCAGTTTACTTGGGACAGGGGACGGCTACACCTTC,CASSLLGTGDGYTF
TRBD2,TRBJ2-2,TRBV9,few,TGTGCCAGCAGCGTAAGTCCCAGCGGGAGTTTTACGACCGGGGAGCTGTTTTTT,CASSVSPSGSFTTGELFF
NA,TRBJ2-7,TRBV27,medium-sized,TGTGCCAGCCGATTAATCGGTCGAGGACCCACCGACGAGCAGTACTTC,CASRLIGRGPTDEQYF
TRBD1,TRBJ1-2,TRBV18,medium-sized,TGTGCCAGCTCAGCCCTGGACAGGGTTGGAGCTAACTATGGCTACACCTTC,CASSALDRVGANYGYTF
NA,TRBJ2-1,TRBV27,medium-sized,TGTGCCAGCAGTTTGAACCAGATGGGTTCCTACAATGAGCAGTTCTTC,CASSLNQMGSYNEQFF
NA,TRBJ1-1,TRBV20-1,medium-sized,TGCAGTGCTAAATTCCCCAGGGACCCGAACACTGAAGCTTTCTTT,CSAKFPRDPNTEAFF
NA,TRBJ1-1,TRBV6-5,medium-sized,TGTGCCAGCCGCCTAGCGGGGTACTCAGCTGGAGCTTTCTTT,CASRLAGYSAGAFF
NA,TRBJ1-6,TRBV12-3/TRBV12-4,medium-sized,TGTGCCAGCAGTCCGGGGCAGGGTACGGCACCCCTCCACTTT,CASSPGQGTAPLHF
TRBD1,TRBJ1-1,TRBV29-1,medium-sized,TGCAGCGTTGCTTACAGGGGGTTGGCTGAAGCTTTCTTT,CSVAYRGLAEAFF
NA,TRBJ2-1,TRBV20-1,many,TGCAGTGCTAGAGGGCCGGGTTTGTATGAGCAGTTCTTC,CSARGPGLYEQFF
NA,TRBJ2-7,TRBV20-1,NA,TGCAGTGCTAGAGACCCAACAGGGTTGGGGCAGTACTTC,CSARDPTGLGQYF
NA,TRBJ2-3,TRBV5-5,NA,TGCGCCAGCGTACGGGGCGGGGACGGAGGTCCAGATACGCAGTATTTT,CASVRGGDGGPDTQYF
TRBD2,TRBJ2-4,TRBV30,few,TGTGCCTGGAGTGCGGGTCTAGCGGGAAACATTCAGTACTTC,CAWSAGLAGNIQYF
NA,TRBJ2-1,TRBV4-1,NA,TGCGCCAGCAGCCAAGATCGGAGGGACGAGTATCTTCGTGAGCAGTTCTTC,CASSQDRRDEYLREQFF
TRBD1,TRBJ2-3,TRBV7-9,medium-sized,TGTGCCAGCAGCCCCAGGGGGCCAGATACGCAGTATTTT,CASSPRGPDTQYF
NA,TRBJ1-2,TRBV7-2,medium-sized,TGTGCCAGCAGTCCTGGACAGAACTATGGCTACACCTTC,CASSPGQNYGYTF
TRBD1,TRBJ1-2,TRBV20-1,medium-sized,TGCAGTGCTCCCCGGGACAGTTATGGCTACACCTTC,CSAPRDSYGYTF
NA,TRBJ1-1,TRBV11-2,medium-sized,TGTGCCAGCAGCTTAAGTCCGAACACTGAAGCTTTCTTT,CASSLSPNTEAFF
TRBD1,TRBJ2-3,TRBV20-1,medium-sized,TGCAGTGCTAGGACAAGCGGGACAGGGTGGGGTGGTACGCAGTATTTT,CSARTSGTGWGGTQYF
TRBD2,TRBJ2-4,TRBV11-2,NA,TGCGCCAGCAGCTTAGGCGTAGCGGGAGGAACGAAAAACATTCAGTACTTC,CASSLGVAGGTKNIQYF
NA,TRBJ1-1,TRBV13,NA,TGTGCCAGCAGCCACACCACCGGGACCCGGGACACTAAAGCTTTCTTT,CASSHTTGTRDTKAFF
TRBD2,TRBJ2-1,TRBV6-5,medium-sized,TGTGCCAGCAGTAAAGAGGGGACTAGCGGGAGGTGGTACAATGAGCAGTTCTTC,CASSKEGTSGRWYNEQFF
TRBD1,TRBJ1-4,TRBV12-3/TRBV12-4,NA,TGTGCCAGCAGCTTACGAGGGGGCGGGGAAAAACTGTTTTTT,CASSLRGGGEKLFF
TRBD1,TRBJ1-2,TRBV19,medium-sized,TGTGCCAGTAGGCCTGACAGGGTACAAGCCTATGGCTACACCTTC,CASRPDRVQAYGYTF
NA,TRBJ2-2,TRBV24-1,medium-sized,TGTGCCACCAGTGATGCCCAGGGCCACGGGGAGCTGTTTTTT,CATSDAQGHGELFF
NA,TRBJ1-5,TRBV5-4,medium-sized,TGTGCCAGCAGCTTGGACCGTAGCAATCAGCCCCAGCATTTT,CASSLDRSNQPQHF
NA,TRBJ1-1,TRBV20-1,NA,TGCAGTGCTGGGGTCGGGGCGGGGGGCGGGACTGAAGCTTTCTTT,CSAGVGAGGGTEAFF
TRBD1,TRBJ1-2,TRBV29-1,medium-sized,TGCAGCGTCCGACAGGGTGATGGCTACACCTTC,CSVRQGDGYTF
NA,TRBJ1-2,TRBV14,medium-sized,TGTGCCAGCAGCCAAGCCGACCGGGGGCAAGGCTACACCTTC,CASSQADRGQGYTF
NA,TRBJ1-1,TRBV6-4,medium-sized,TGTGCCAGCAGGCCGAGGGGTGAAGCTTTCTTT,CASRPRGEAFF
NA,TRBJ2-6,TRBV7-9,medium-sized,TGTGCCAGCAGCCTTGGGACAAGAGAATCTGGGGCCAACGTCCTGACTTTC,CASSLGTRESGANVLTF
NA,TRBJ2-7,TRBV24-1,medium-sized,TGTGCCACCAGTGACCTGAAAAGGGGCTCCTACGAGCAGTACTTC,CATSDLKRGSYEQYF
TRBD1,TRBJ2-1,TRBV5-1,NA,TGCGCCAGCAGCTTGGTAGGACAGGAGGTGAATGAGCAGTTCTTC,CASSLVGQEVNEQFF
NA,TRBJ1-5,TRBV6-5,medium-sized,TGTGCCAGCAGTGAAAACTCAGGGATGAACAATCAGCCCCAGCATTTT,CASSENSGMNNQPQHF
NA,TRBJ2-5,TRBV13,many,TGTGCCAGCCGGGGGTGGGGCACGGGACAAGAGACCCAGTACTTC,CASRGWGTGQETQYF
NA,TRBJ1-4,TRBV5-1,NA,TGCGCCAGCAGCTTGGGGACAGCAACTAATAAAAAACTGTTTTTT,CASSLGTATNKKLFF
TRBD1,TRBJ1-5,TRBV28,few,TGTGCCAGCAGCCGGACAGGTGGTAATCAGCCCCAGCATTTT,CASSRTGGNQPQHF
NA,TRBJ1-2,TRBV6-2/TRBV6-3,medium-sized,TGTGCCAGCAGTCCGGGACCCAATAACTATGGCTACACCTTC,CASSPGPNNYGYTF
NA,TRBJ2-3,TRBV20-1,NA,TGCAGTGCTAGAATGGCAGGCGCCGATACGCAGTATTTT,CSARMAGADTQYF
TRBD2,TRBJ2-7,TRBV20-1,few,TGCAGTGCTATAGCGGGGGGCTACGAGCAGTACTTC,CSAIAGGYEQYF
TRBD2,TRBJ2-3,TRBV27,few,TGTGCCAGCAGTTTAATCTTAGCGGGGAAGGCTACGCAGTATTTT,CASSLILAGKATQYF
NA,TRBJ2-1,TRBV4-2,few,TGTGCCAGCAGCCTTGAAGTCGTATCCTATAATGAGCAGTTCTTC,CASSLEVVSYNEQFF
NA,TRBJ1-5,TRBV4-1,few,TGCGCCAGCAGCCTTCAAGACGGATATAGCAATCAGCCCCAGCATTTT,CASSLQDGYSNQPQHF
TRBD2,TRBJ2-5,TRBV20-1,few,TGCAGTGCTAGAGAGAGAGCGGGAGCAGAGACCCAGTACTTC,CSARERAGAETQYF
NA,TRBJ1-2,TRBV19,medium-sized,TGTGCCAGTAGTATAAGTCAACAGTCTAACTATGGCTACACCTTC,CASSISQQSNYGYTF
NA,TRBJ1-3,TRBV12-3/TRBV12-4,medium-sized,TGTGCCAGCAGTTTTCAATTAGGAAACACCATATATTTT,CASSFQLGNTIYF
TRBD2,TRBJ2-5,TRBV24-1,few,TGTGCCACCAGTTCAGGACTAGCTGAAGAGACCCAGTACTTC,CATSSGLAEETQYF
NA,TRBJ2-2,TRBV5-4,medium-sized,TGTGCCAGCAGCTCCTCCGGGGCCGCGGCCGGGGAGCTGTTTTTT,CASSSSGAAAGELFF
TRBD1,TRBJ1-1,TRBV12-3/TRBV12-4,medium-sized,TGTGCCAGCACCCAGGGGGGCGGGACAGCGAACACTGAAGCTTTCTTT,CASTQGGGTANTEAFF
TRBD2,TRBJ2-2,TRBV6-5,medium-sized,TGTGCCAGCAGCCAAGCGGGGGTCGTAACCGGGGAGCTGTTTTTT,CASSQAGVVTGELFF
NA,TRBJ2-3,TRBV5-4,many,TGTGCCAGCAGGGGGGGAGATACGCAGTATTTT,CASRGGDTQYF